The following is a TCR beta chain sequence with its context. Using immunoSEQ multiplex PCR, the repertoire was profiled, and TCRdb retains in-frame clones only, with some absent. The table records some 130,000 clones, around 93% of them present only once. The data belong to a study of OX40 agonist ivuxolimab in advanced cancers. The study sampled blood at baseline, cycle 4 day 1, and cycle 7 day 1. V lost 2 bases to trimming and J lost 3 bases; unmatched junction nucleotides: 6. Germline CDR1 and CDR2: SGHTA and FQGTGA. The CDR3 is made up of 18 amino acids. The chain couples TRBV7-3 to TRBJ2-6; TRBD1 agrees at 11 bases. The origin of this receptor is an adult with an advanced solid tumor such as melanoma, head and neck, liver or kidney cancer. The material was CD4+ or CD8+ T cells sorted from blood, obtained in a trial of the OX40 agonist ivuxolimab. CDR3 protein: CASSLFGQGADGANVLTF. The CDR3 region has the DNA TGTGCCAGCAGCTTATTCGGACAGGGGGCGGATGGGGCCAACGTCCTGACTTTC.